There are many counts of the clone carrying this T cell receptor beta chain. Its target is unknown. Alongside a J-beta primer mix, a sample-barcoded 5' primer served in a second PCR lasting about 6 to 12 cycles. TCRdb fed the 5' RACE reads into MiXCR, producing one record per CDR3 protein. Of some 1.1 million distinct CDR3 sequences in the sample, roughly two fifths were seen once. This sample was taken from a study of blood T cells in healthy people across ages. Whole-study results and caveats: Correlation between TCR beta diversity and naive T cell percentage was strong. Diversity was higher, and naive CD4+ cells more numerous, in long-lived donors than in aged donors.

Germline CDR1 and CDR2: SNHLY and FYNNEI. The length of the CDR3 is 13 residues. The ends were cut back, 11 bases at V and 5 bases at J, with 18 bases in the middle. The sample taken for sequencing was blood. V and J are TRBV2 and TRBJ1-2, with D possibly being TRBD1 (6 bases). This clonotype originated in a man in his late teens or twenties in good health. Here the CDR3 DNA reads TGTGCCGGTCAACCGGGACAACGTTATGGCTACACCTTC. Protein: CAGQPGQRYGYTF.